A selection of T cell receptor beta chains follows, all from one sample in a study of T cell responses to AZD1222 COVID-19 vaccine. Clones were read by immunoSEQ multiplex PCR, and TCRdb kept only the in-frame ones, dropping some. The sample contains some 120,000 clones, roughly 88% of which appear only once. This sample comprised peripheral blood, obtained on day 0 of AZD1222 vaccination. Receptor source: an adult in good health. CDR3s include the opening cysteine and the closing phenylalanine or tryptophan. D genes are given only for firm matches. Not every row has a clone size; where given, it reads once, few, many or a size class.

v_call,d_call,clone_size,j_call,cdr3_aa,cdr3_nt
TRBV4-1,NA,NA,TRBJ1-2,CASSQGSRAGDGYTF,TGCGCCAGCAGCCAAGGTAGCAGGGCAGGAGATGGCTACACCTTC
TRBV10-3,TRBD1,once,TRBJ1-1,CAIRGTGTGYTEAFF,TGTGCCATCAGGGGGACCGGGACAGGGTATACTGAAGCTTTCTTT
TRBV6-4,NA,NA,TRBJ1-1,CASSERENTEAFF,TGTGCCAGCAGTGAGCGAGAGAACACTGAAGCTTTCTTT
TRBV3-1/TRBV3-2,TRBD2,NA,TRBJ2-3,CASSQAAVAGRTDTQYF,TGTGCCAGCAGCCAAGCGGCGGTAGCGGGGAGGACAGATACGCAGTATTTT
TRBV30,TRBD2,NA,TRBJ2-3,CAWGGGLAFADTQYF,TGTGCCTGGGGCGGGGGACTAGCGTTCGCAGATACGCAGTATTTT
TRBV19,NA,many,TRBJ2-7,CASSLESSYEQYF,TGTGCCAGTAGTCTAGAAAGCTCCTACGAGCAGTACTTC
TRBV6-5,NA,NA,TRBJ2-2,CASSPTQGGELFF,TGTGCCAGCAGCCCCACCCAGGGGGGGGAGCTGTTTTTT
TRBV12-3/TRBV12-4,NA,NA,TRBJ1-1,CASSLAGAAFF,TGTGCCAGCAGTTTGGCGGGGGCAGCTTTCTTT
TRBV2,NA,once,TRBJ1-1,CASSLTGNTEAFF,TGTGCCAGCAGCCTCACAGGGAACACTGAAGCTTTCTTT
TRBV27,NA,once,TRBJ2-7,CASSLLWADSYEQYF,TGTGCCAGCAGTCTACTTTGGGCGGACTCCTACGAGCAGTACTTC